One TCR beta chain is described in this entry. There are a few counts of this clonotype. Its binding antigen is unknown. Base qualities are not at hand, and no much larger clone is one base apart. The sample's time point label, in plain terms: newly diagnosed GD, antithyroid drugs for less than 3 months. RNA was extracted from PBMCs in TRIzol for both TCR sequencing and RNA sequencing. The diagnosis of Graves' disease followed American Thyroid Association guidelines. Recruitment of patients was carried out at an endocrinology department in Xi'an, China. Each patient gave approximately 8.8 milliliters of peripheral blood, collected in an EDTA anticoagulant tube. Ficoll Paque Plus density gradient separation was used to isolate PBMCs, and no further T cell sorting was done. An Agilent 2100 Bioanalyzer and agarose gel were used to check RNA quality, while a NanoDrop 2000 measured RNA concentration. The germline V gene (reference sequence) provides CDR1 DFQATT and CDR2 SNEGSKA. Spanning cysteine to phenylalanine, the CDR3 consists of 14 amino acids. Just the 42-base CDR3 DNA is kept, in frame starting at base 1. Trimming takes 4 bases off V and 0 bases off J; junction bases not matched to a gene: 6.

Library preparation employed multiplex PCR. The reads were generated on an Illumina HiSeq 4000. iRepertoire HTBI primers and Arm-PCR amplification of CDR3 regions were used to construct TCR beta libraries. Gel purification was performed on PCR products prior to sequencing. For the original study's pipeline: Gene usage analysis of CDR3 amino acid clonotypes relied on the 62 TRBV and fewer than 15 TRBJ segments identified across samples. Filtered high-quality paired reads were merged into contigs using COPE and FqMerger. BLAST was used to align contigs to the IMGT TRBV, TRBD and TRBJ reference genes, and CDR3 was defined following IMGT. Clonotypes above 0.1% frequency were classified as highly expanded clones. Shannon entropy served as the measure of repertoire diversity, while the Gini coefficient captured V-J evenness. Public clonotypes were defined as clonotypes shared by more than one individual. TCRdb took the public reads, trimmed them with fastp at Q25, ran MiXCR for clone calling and kept in-frame beta chains. Entries are consolidated by CDR3 protein sequence, retaining the most common genes and DNA. The V and J calls and clone size come from TCRdb's table, not from the authors' own analysis. The sample contains hundreds of thousands of distinct CDR3 sequences, about 16% of them found a single time. Clones ranked in the top ten supply about 11% of the sample.

The sample belongs to a study of regulatory T cells in long-lasting Graves disease listed by TCRdb under 2021. For context, the study as a whole: In the newly diagnosed Graves' disease group, patients had been taking antithyroid drugs for less than 3 months. Peripheral blood TCR sequencing and RNA sequencing compared persistent Graves' disease patients with newly diagnosed Graves' disease patients. A total of around 35 samples were covered by TCR sequencing, comprising some 13 persistent and around 20 newly diagnosed Graves' disease patients. The study was registered as a clinical trial and conducted in China.

Points the paper makes about the study in general: TRBV28, TRBJ1-2 and TRBJ2-5 were preferentially used in persistent disease, while TRBV20-1 and TRBJ2-1 were favored in newly diagnosed disease. Lower TCR Shannon entropy and fewer highly expanded clones were observed in persistent Graves' disease patients than in newly diagnosed patients, which suggested clonal expansion. Sequencing and analysis were restricted to the TCR beta chain. The authors noted that the small sample size was a limitation that may lower accuracy. A larger number of public clonotypes was shared among persistent patients (around 3,000) than among newly diagnosed patients (roughly 1,000). The study examined only peripheral blood because the primary lesion, thyroid tissue, could not be accessed.

These data are also associated with another study on T cells in Graves' hyperthyroidism and ophthalmopathy. Per the second study: Stable Graves' hyperthyroidism was defined as no progression to ophthalmopathy during 18 months of follow-up. Hyperthyroidism patients were newly diagnosed, with disease duration under 2 months, and aged 18 to 65 years. Any patient with an uncontrolled infection, another autoimmune disease, pregnancy or lactation was excluded. Diagnoses were based on clinical symptoms, serum thyroxine and TRAb, thyroid ultrasound and orbital computed tomography. The first round of RT-PCR for the TCR CDR3 was performed with the HTBI primer set and the Qiagen OneStep RT-PCR kit. Most expanded thyroid clonotypes (frequency above 0.001) were also found in blood, which suggests that blood repertoires may mirror thyroid immune responses. A model built on a 13 V-J signature distinguished ophthalmopathy from stable hyperthyroidism, reaching about 89% sensitivity and around 82% specificity in cross-validation and 80%/75% in testing. In validation, the model predicted progression to ophthalmopathy a median of about 6.5 months before onset, with over 55% sensitivity and about 75% specificity. TCR V-J signatures able to tell the groups apart were searched for in a discovery cohort of 100 or so patients, of whom over 40 had Graves' ophthalmopathy and roughly 57 had stable Graves' hyperthyroidism. Prospective prediction of ophthalmopathy was tested in an independent validation cohort consisting of some 19 hyperthyroidism patients and more than 15 patients who later progressed to ophthalmopathy. The roughly 94 discovery patients were randomly divided into training and test sets at a 7:3 ratio. In about 6 Graves' hyperthyroidism patients, the study also compared T-cell repertoires from thyroid tissue with T-cell repertoires from blood. Following sampling, methimazole starting at 30 mg daily was given to hyperthyroidism patients, and high-dose intravenous methylprednisolone was given to ophthalmopathy patients. A second multiplex PCR round built the libraries, followed by size selection and purification. Paired-end sequencing of the libraries was performed with 100 bp reads on an Illumina HiSeq2000. Raw data were processed with SOAPnuke, discarding reads with adapters, uncalled bases, mean Phred below 15, or no exact constant-primer or identifier match. COPE v1.2.5 was used to merge the high-quality paired reads, and each unique nucleotide sequence was defined as a clonotype. MiTCR v1.1 was used to align clonotypes to the IMGT TRBV, TRBD and TRBJ reference segments. The analysis was restricted to V-J combinations with a frequency above 0.0001, which together covered roughly 99% of the repertoires. The TCS score was defined as the ratio of F50 (clonal expansion) to E x V (chaos), calculated using BLOSUM62-based TCRdist between CDR3 peptides within each V-J. Welch's t-statistics and random forest reduced 500 to 650 V-J features to 13, which were used in a naive Bayes classifier (R e1071). Sample size was not statistically predetermined, and blinding of investigators to group allocation was not performed. The paper describes TCR Vbeta CDR3 sequencing of more than 120 peripheral blood samples, made up of approximately 40 ophthalmopathy patients, around 73 hyperthyroidism patients and approximately 17 progressor patients.

The sample in question was peripheral blood mononuclear cells (PBMCs), obtained at new diagnosis, from a patient treated with antithyroid drugs. The sequence was obtained from a woman in her thirties with Graves disease. Donor details come from another sample of the same person, matched by shared clones. The receptor chain draws on TRBV20-1 and TRBJ2-7; 7 bases in between match TRBD2. The DNA reads TGCAGTGCTATAGCGGGTTACCTCTCCTACGAGCAGTACTTC. It translates as CSAIAGYLSYEQYF.